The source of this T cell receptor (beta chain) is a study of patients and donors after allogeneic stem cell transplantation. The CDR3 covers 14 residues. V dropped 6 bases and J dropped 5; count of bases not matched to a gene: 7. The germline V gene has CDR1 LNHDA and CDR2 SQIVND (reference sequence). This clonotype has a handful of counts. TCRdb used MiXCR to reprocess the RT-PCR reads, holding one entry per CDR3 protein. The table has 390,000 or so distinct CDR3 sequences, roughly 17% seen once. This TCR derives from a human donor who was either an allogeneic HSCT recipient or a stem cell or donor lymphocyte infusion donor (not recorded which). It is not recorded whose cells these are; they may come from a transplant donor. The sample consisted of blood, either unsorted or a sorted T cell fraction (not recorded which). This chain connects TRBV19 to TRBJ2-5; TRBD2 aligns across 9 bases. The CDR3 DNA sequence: TGTGCCAGTAGCCTGGGACTAGCTGTTGAGACCCAGTACTTC. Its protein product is CASSLGLAVETQYF.